This T cell receptor (beta chain) originates from a study of cytomegalovirus exposure and HLA in healthy donors. Overall study: There were fewer than 130 million unique TCR beta sequences, drawn from approximately 180 million T cells, in an earlier analysis. Study conclusions and caveats: Among TCR beta chains, those listed as cytomegalovirus-associated numbered over 150. For TCR beta chains, V- and J-gene trimming was later linked to a missense DCLRE1C variant.

Primers for the PCR totalled 60 Vbeta and 13 Jbeta. Libraries were prepared by immunoSEQ multiplex PCR; TCRdb keeps only in-frame clonotypes and omits some of them. Seen here are under 130,000 clones, around 77% observed once, and the top ten hold over 4%. The CDR3 length is 12 residues. Germline CDR1 reads MNHNS; CDR2 reads SASEGT. V lost 2 bases to trimming and J lost 5 bases, with 5 bases between them. Regarding this clone: As yet, its antigen is unknown.

The sequencing input was PBMCs. The chain carries TRBV6-1 and TRBJ2-3; D unclear. The TCR originated in a man aged 50 to 60 in good health and CMV-seropositive. CDR3 residues: CASSEIGDTQYF. Here the CDR3 DNA reads TGTGCCAGCAGTGAAATCGGAGATACGCAGTATTTT.